Below are 19 T cell receptor beta chains sequenced from a single sample in a study of blood T cell repertoires in COVID-19. Here immunoSEQ multiplex PCR was the method, and the copy in TCRdb shows in-frame clones only, minus some. The sample carries approximately 94,000 clones, about 79% recorded once. Source material: peripheral blood. The origin of the receptors is a man between 60 and 75 years old with acute or convalescent COVID-19.

The chain combines TRBV6-2 or TRBV6-3 with TRBJ1-5, with D tentatively TRBD1 (5 bases). The CDR3 runs to 14 residues. Germline CDR1 reads MNHEY; CDR2 reads SVGEGT. With 2 bases removed from V and 4 bases from J, the gap between germline ends came to 9 bases. The CDR3 DNA sequence: TGTGCCAGCAGTTACGACAGAGCAAATCAGCCCCAGCATTTT. This codes for CASSYDRANQPQHF.

This rearrangement joins TRBV28 to TRBJ1-4; perhaps TRBD1 as D (5 bases). The CDR3 loop spans 14 amino acids. Trimming took 5 bases from V and 3 from J, leaving 10 bases between them. Germline V gene lookup returns CDR1 MDHEN and CDR2 SYDVKM. CDR3 in amino acids: CASSNRTPNEKLFF. The CDR3, as DNA: TGTGCCAGCAGTAACAGGACCCCTAATGAAAAACTGTTTTTT.

V is TRBV5-4 and J is TRBJ2-1; 7 bases align to TRBD1. The V gene's germline CDR1 is SGHNT and CDR2 YYREEE (reference sequence). The CDR3 length is 13 residues. With 2 bases clipped from V and 6 bases from J, the junction kept 2 bases outside the gene matches. The CDR3 sequence is CASSFDRANEQFF. The CDR3 bases are TGTGCCAGCAGCTTTGACAGGGCCAATGAGCAGTTCTTC.

The rearrangement joins TRBV23-1 to TRBJ2-5, with 13 bases matching TRBD2. TRBV23-1 is flagged as an ORF with uncertain function. The CDR3 totals 17 residues. Trimming took 5 bases from V and 2 from J; bases not matched to a gene: 8. In DNA, the CDR3 is TGCGCCAGCAGTTTCGACCGGACTAGCGGGGGACAAGAGACCCAGTACTTC. It translates to CASSFDRTSGGQETQYF.

This chain connects TRBV12-3 or TRBV12-4 to TRBJ1-5, with a tentative D call TRBD1 (5 bases). V was cut by 6 bases and J by 6 bases, with 12 bases left in between. The CDR3 is 13 amino acids. The CDR3 loop is CASSVGARQPQHF. CDR3 nucleotides: TGTGCCAGCAGCGTAGGGGCGCGTCAGCCCCAGCATTTT.

The rearrangement uses TRBV6-2 or TRBV6-3 and TRBJ1-1; no clear D gene. V was pared by 5 bases and J by 1 base, with 11 bases between. This CDR3 is 14 amino acids long. Germline V gene sequence: CDR1 MNHEY, CDR2 SVGEGT. CDR3 sequence (DNA): TGTGCCAGCAGTGTCCATGGGCCGAACACTGAAGCTTTCTTT. Protein product: CASSVHGPNTEAFF.

The chain links TRBV5-1 to TRBJ1-4, with D possibly TRBD1 on 5 matching bases. V lost 0 bases and J lost 0, with 12 bases in between. Germline V CDR1 and CDR2: SGHRS, YFSETQ. This CDR3 region has 17 residues. CDR3 amino acids: CASSLGSGGATNEKLFF. The CDR3 region has the DNA TGCGCCAGCAGCTTGGGCTCCGGGGGGGCAACTAATGAAAAACTGTTTTTT.

The chain carries TRBV19 and TRBJ1-6; D not certain. The CDR3 loop spans 14 amino acids. Germline V gene lookup returns CDR1 LNHDA and CDR2 SQIVND (reference sequence). V was cut by 10 bases and J by 9 bases, with 19 bases left in between. The chain's CDR3 is CAIGPLVSGSPLHF. The CDR3 coding sequence is TGTGCCATCGGCCCCCTGGTCTCGGGTTCACCCCTCCACTTT.

The chain employs TRBV28 and TRBJ1-2, with 9 positions matching TRBD1. After removal of 5 bases from V and 4 bases from J, the junction contained 8 bases not matched to a gene. The CDR3 is made up of 15 amino acids. Germline loops: CDR1 MDHEN, CDR2 SYDVKM. The CDR3 DNA is TGTGCCAGCAGTACCGGACAGGGGCGGTTCTATGGCTACACCTTC. Its protein product is CASSTGQGRFYGYTF.

The chain uses TRBV18 and TRBJ1-4, with D unclear. CDR3 length: 17 residues. V lost 3 bases, J lost 0 bases, and 14 bases lay in between. The germline V gene encodes CDR1 KGHSH and CDR2 LQKENI. The DNA for the CDR3 is TGTGCCAGCTCACCCGGAGGTAACAGAGCAACTAATGAAAAACTGTTTTTT. This translates into CASSPGGNRATNEKLFF.

The chain employs TRBV7-8 and TRBJ2-1; tentatively, D is TRBD1 (5 bases). V dropped 4 bases and J dropped 3 bases, with 13 bases sitting between them. CDR3 length: 15 residues. Germline CDR1 reads SGHVS; CDR2 reads FQNEAQ. The CDR3 nucleotides read TGTGCCAGCAGCTCTAGAAACGACAGCTACAATGAGCAGTTCTTC. This codes for CASSSRNDSYNEQFF.

The V gene is TRBV5-6, the J gene TRBJ1-1; TRBD1 is a possible D gene (6 bases). Germline CDR1 SGHDT, CDR2 YYEEEE. The CDR3 runs to 17 residues. Trimming took off 0 bases at V and 3 bases at J, with 18 bases between the two ends. CDR3 sequence: CASSLESGTRGDTEAFF. The DNA of the CDR3 is TGTGCCAGCAGCTTGGAGTCGGGGACAAGAGGGGACACTGAAGCTTTCTTT.

The chain links TRBV11-3 to TRBJ1-2; 7 bases are shared with TRBD1. Germline values: CDR1 SGHNT, CDR2 YENEEA. Unmatched junction bases numbered 4, after V lost 3 bases and J lost 0 bases. This CDR3 spans 15 amino acids. As DNA, the CDR3 is TGTGCCAGCAGCTTTCGACAGGGACCTAACTATGGCTACACCTTC. Its protein product is CASSFRQGPNYGYTF. Supplemented by reference TRBV11-3 and TRBJ1-2, the full variable domain reads EAGVVQSPRYKIIEKKQPVAFWCNPISGHNTLYWYLQNLGQGPELLIRYENEEAVDDSQLPKDRFSAERLKGVDSTLKIQPAELGDSAVYLCASSFRQGPNYGYTFGSGTRLTVV.

The chain recombines TRBV28 with TRBJ2-3; 8 positions match TRBD2. V lost 8 bases, J lost 6 bases, and 10 bases stayed unmatched. The CDR3 spans 14 residues. From germline, CDR1 is MDHEN and CDR2 SYDVKM. The CDR3 nucleotides are TGTGCCAGCCGACGTGGCGGGGGGCTGGATACGCAGTATTTT. As protein: CASRRGGGLDTQYF.

The J gene is TRBJ1-6, the V gene TRBV28; unclear D gene. Trimming pared 5 bases from V and 14 bases from J, leaving 19 bases between. The length of the CDR3 is 14 residues. The germline V gene encodes CDR1 MDHEN and CDR2 SYDVKM. The chain's CDR3 is CASSPNSGVKTLHF. CDR3 in DNA: TGTGCCAGCAGTCCTAACAGCGGGGTCAAAACCCTCCACTTT. Combining the CDR3 with reference TRBV28 and TRBJ1-6 gives the whole variable domain DVKVTQSSRYLVKRTGEKVFLECVQDMDHENMFWYRQDPGLGLRLIYFSYDVKMKEKGDIPEGYSVSREKKERFSLILESASTNQTSMYLCASSPNSGVKTLHFGNGTRLTVT.

The chain uses TRBV2 and TRBJ2-3; 16 bases line up with TRBD2. Looked up from germline, CDR1 is SNHLY and CDR2 is FYNNEI. After removal of 8 bases from V and 2 bases from J, the junction contained 7 bases not matched to a gene. This CDR3 is 17 amino acids long. CDR3 nucleotides: TGTGCCAGCGTGGGACTAGCGGGGGGGCCTGTCACAGATACGCAGTATTTT. This codes for CASVGLAGGPVTDTQYF. Full variable domain (remainder filled in from reference TRBV2 and TRBJ2-3): EPEVTQTPSHQVTQMGQEVILRCVPISNHLYFYWYRQILGQKVEFLVSFYNNEISEKSEIFDDQFSVERPDGSNFTLKIRSTKLEDSAMYFCASVGLAGGPVTDTQYFGPGTRLTVL.

This chain connects TRBV5-1 to TRBJ1-2, with a weak D call TRBD1 (5 bases). The CDR3 contains 16 residues. Germline V CDR1 and CDR2: SGHRS, YFSETQ. Trimming cost V 2 bases and J 7 bases, with 21 bases left between them. The CDR3 bases are TGCGCCAGCAGCTTAGGGGAAGGACGAACCCTTAGTGGCTACACCTTC. Translated, it gives CASSLGEGRTLSGYTF. The full variable domain, with the rest looked up from reference TRBV5-1 and TRBJ1-2, is KAGVTQTPRYLIKTRGQQVTLSCSPISGHRSVSWYQQTPGQGLQFLFEYFSETQRNKGNFPGRFSGRQFSNSRSEMNVSTLELGDSALYLCASSLGEGRTLSGYTFGSGTRLTVV.

This rearrangement joins TRBV4-2 to TRBJ1-6, with a possible D match to TRBD1 (5 bases). The CDR3 runs 18 residues. Trimming stripped 3 bases from V and 5 bases from J, with 20 bases between. Germline assignment: CDR1 LGHNA and CDR2 YNFKEQ. CDR3 in DNA: TGTGCCAGCAGCCACCCTACCGACGTGACAGCTAATAATTCACCCCTCCACTTT. Residues: CASSHPTDVTANNSPLHF.

The chain links TRBV2 to TRBJ1-4; 8 nucleotides match TRBD1. V was pared by 7 bases and J by 6 bases, with 10 bases of the junction left unmatched. The CDR3 extends over 15 amino acids. Germline CDR1 is SNHLY and CDR2 is FYNNEI. The CDR3 protein is CASTQVDRGDEKLFF. The CDR3 nucleotides read TGTGCCAGCACCCAGGTCGACAGGGGTGATGAAAAACTGTTTTTT.